The next 7 T cell receptor beta chains were all read from a single sample in a study of T cells after posttransplantation cyclophosphamide. Clones were read by immunoSEQ multiplex PCR, and TCRdb kept only the in-frame ones, dropping some. Listed for the sample are 6,000 to 9,500 clones, none seen a single time. Treatment was busulfan-fludarabine conditioning, a marrow graft, and cyclophosphamide on days +3 and +4. The material was PBMCs, obtained after allogeneic stem cell transplant with posttransplant cyclophosphamide. All receptors derive from a male patient younger than 30 who received an allogeneic stem cell transplant from an unrelated donor, was CMV-positive, and had acute and chronic GVHD. Some of the T cells might come from the graft donor.

The table lists this clone with many counts. This chain uses TRBV25-1 with TRBJ1-5, with TRBD1 matching 7 bases. CDR3 length: 12 residues. V gave up 4 bases and J gave up 11 bases; unmatched junction bases: 5. The germline gives CDR1 MGHDK, CDR2 SYGVNS. The CDR3: CASSATGRSQHF. The CDR3 DNA sequence: TGTGCCAGCAGTGCGACAGGGAGATCCCAGCATTTT.

In its sample, this clone was seen many times. The V call is TRBV15, the J call TRBJ1-3; no clear D gene. Trimming removed 0 bases from V and 4 bases from J, with 10 bases in between. The length of the CDR3 is 15 residues. The germline V gene has CDR1 LNHNV and CDR2 YYDKDF (reference sequence). CDR3 nucleotides: TGTGCCACCAGCAGAGAGGACGAGGGAGGAAACACCATATATTTT. This encodes CATSREDEGGNTIYF. Full variable domain (remainder filled in from reference TRBV15 and TRBJ1-3): DAMVIQNPRYQVTQFGKPVTLSCSQTLNHNVMYWYQQKSSQAPKLLFHYYDKDFNNEADTPDNFQSRRPNTSFCFLDIRSPGLGDTAMYLCATSREDEGGNTIYFGEGSWLTVV.

This clone has at least ten counts. The CDR3 region is CASSQGNRDEQYV. The CDR3 DNA sequence: TGTGCCAGCAGTCAAGGTAACAGGGACGAGCAGTACGTC. This chain links TRBV7-9 with TRBJ2-7; D may be TRBD1 (6 bases). The CDR3 consists of 13 residues. CDR1 SEHNR and CDR2 FQNEAQ come from the germline V gene (reference sequence). The V end lost 6 bases, the J end lost 5 bases, and 14 bases lay between the germline ends.

This clone showed up many times. The rearrangement links TRBV2 to TRBJ1-1, with unresolved D. The CDR3 extends over 14 amino acids. Trimming pared 5 bases from V and 1 base from J, leaving 11 bases between. Germline CDR1 SNHLY, CDR2 FYNNEI. CDR3 sequence (DNA): TGTGCCAGCAGTCTAAGCCGGGGGAACACTGAAGCTTTCTTT. The encoded protein is CASSLSRGNTEAFF.

This clone counts as large (0.1 to 1%). Distinct nucleotide sequences in the sample also encode this CDR3. The chain carries TRBV7-9 and TRBJ1-5; maybe TRBD1 (5 bases). Per germline, CDR1 SEHNR and CDR2 FQNEAQ (reference sequence). The length of the CDR3 is 14 residues. Trimming stripped 5 bases from V and 7 bases from J, with 15 bases between. CDR3 in amino acids: CASSVGGTDQPQHF. Written as DNA, the CDR3 is TGTGCCAGCAGCGTCGGGGGGACTGACCAGCCCCAGCATTTT.

This clone showed up many times. The chain combines TRBV2 with TRBJ1-5; TRBD1 matches 8 bases. CDR1 and CDR2 from the germline V gene are SNHLY and FYNNEI. Germline trimming cut 4 bases from V and 5 bases from J; bases unmatched to any gene: 4. The CDR3 contains 14 residues. The CDR3 here is CASSADRGDQPQHF. In DNA, the CDR3 is TGTGCCAGCAGTGCCGACAGGGGTGATCAGCCCCAGCATTTT. Full variable domain (missing parts from reference TRBV2 and TRBJ1-5): EPEVTQTPSHQVTQMGQEVILRCVPISNHLYFYWYRQILGQKVEFLVSFYNNEISEKSEIFDDQFSVERPDGSNFTLKIRSTKLEDSAMYFCASSADRGDQPQHFGDGTRLSIL.

This clone was seen at least ten times. The chain combines TRBV6-6 with TRBJ1-6; 7 bases align to TRBD1. The CDR3 contains 14 residues. V gave up 5 bases and J gave up 5 bases; unmatched junction bases: 3. Looked up from germline, CDR1 is MNHNY and CDR2 is SVGAGI (reference sequence). The CDR3 nucleotides read TGTGCCAGCAGTCCGACAGGGAATAATTCACCCCTCCACTTT. It specifies CASSPTGNNSPLHF.